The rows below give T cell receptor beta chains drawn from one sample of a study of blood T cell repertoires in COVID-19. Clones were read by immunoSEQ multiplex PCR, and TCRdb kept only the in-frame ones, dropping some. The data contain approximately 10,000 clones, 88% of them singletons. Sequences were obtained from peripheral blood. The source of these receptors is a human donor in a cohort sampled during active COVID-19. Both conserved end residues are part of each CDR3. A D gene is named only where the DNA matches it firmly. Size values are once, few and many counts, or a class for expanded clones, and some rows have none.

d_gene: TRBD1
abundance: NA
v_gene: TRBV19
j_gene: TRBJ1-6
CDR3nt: TGTGCCAGTAGTATTGGAGGCAGGGGGAATTCACCCCTCCACTTT
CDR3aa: CASSIGGRGNSPLHF

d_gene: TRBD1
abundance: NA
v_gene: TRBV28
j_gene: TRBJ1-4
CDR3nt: TGTGCCAGCAGTTTCTTCGACAGGGGGACTAATGAAAAACTGTTTTTT
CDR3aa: CASSFFDRGTNEKLFF

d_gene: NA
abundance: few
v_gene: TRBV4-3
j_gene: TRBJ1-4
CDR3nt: TGCGCCAGCAGCCGGGACACCTCTAATGAAAAACTGTTTTTT
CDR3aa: CASSRDTSNEKLFF

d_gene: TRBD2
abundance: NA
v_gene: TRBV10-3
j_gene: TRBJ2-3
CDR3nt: TGTGCCATCAGTGGGGAGGGAAGCACAGATACGCAGTATTTT
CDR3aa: CAISGEGSTDTQYF

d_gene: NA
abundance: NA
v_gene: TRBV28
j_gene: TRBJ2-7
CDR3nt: TGTGCCAGCAGTCTGTACCACTCCGAGCAGTACTTC
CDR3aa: CASSLYHSEQYF

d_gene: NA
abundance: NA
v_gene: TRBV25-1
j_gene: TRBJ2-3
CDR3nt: TGTGCCAGCAGTAATACACGGGAATACACAGATACGCAGTATTTT
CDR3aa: CASSNTREYTDTQYF

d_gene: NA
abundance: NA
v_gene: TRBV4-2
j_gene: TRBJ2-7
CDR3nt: TGTGCCAGCAGCCAAGGCGGTGACCCCATCTACGAGCAGTACTTC
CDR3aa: CASSQGGDPIYEQYF

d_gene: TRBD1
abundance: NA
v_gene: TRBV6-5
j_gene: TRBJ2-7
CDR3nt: TGTGCCAGCAGGACCGGGACAGCCACGTCCGACGAGCAGTACTTC
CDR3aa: CASRTGTATSDEQYF

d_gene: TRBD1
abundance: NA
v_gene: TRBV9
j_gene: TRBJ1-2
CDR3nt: TGTGCCAGCAGCGAGGGGGCCGGTAACTATGGCTACACCTTC
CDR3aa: CASSEGAGNYGYTF

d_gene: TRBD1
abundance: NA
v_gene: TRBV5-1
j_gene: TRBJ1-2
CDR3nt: TGCGCCAGCAGCTTGGATTGGCAGGGGGCGCGTGGCTACACCTTC
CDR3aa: CASSLDWQGARGYTF

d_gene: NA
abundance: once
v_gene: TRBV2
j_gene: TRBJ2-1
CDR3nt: TGTGCCAGCAATCGGGGGGCCTTCTACAATGAGCAGTTCTTC
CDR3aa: CASNRGAFYNEQFF

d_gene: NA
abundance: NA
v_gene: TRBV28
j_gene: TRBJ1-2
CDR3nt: TGTGCCAGCAAACAGGGCTACGGCTACACCTTC
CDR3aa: CASKQGYGYTF

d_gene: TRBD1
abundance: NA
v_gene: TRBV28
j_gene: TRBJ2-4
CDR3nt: TGTGCCAGCAGTAACAGGGGCACTAAAAACATTCAGTACTTC
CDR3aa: CASSNRGTKNIQYF

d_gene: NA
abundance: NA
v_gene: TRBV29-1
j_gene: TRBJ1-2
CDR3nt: TGCAGCGTTACCGCCGCGGGGAATAACTATGGCTACACCTTC
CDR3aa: CSVTAAGNNYGYTF

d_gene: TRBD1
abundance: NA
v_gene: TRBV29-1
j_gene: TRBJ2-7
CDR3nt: TGCAGCGCATCGGACAGGGTTGGCGAGCAGTACTTC
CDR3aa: CSASDRVGEQYF

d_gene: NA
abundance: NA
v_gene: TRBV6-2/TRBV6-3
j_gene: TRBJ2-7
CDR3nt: TGTGCCAGCAGTTACTCCGACAGAACCCACTCCTACGAGCAGTACTTC
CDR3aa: CASSYSDRTHSYEQYF

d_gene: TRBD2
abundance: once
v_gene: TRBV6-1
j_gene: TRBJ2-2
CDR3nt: TGTGCCAGCAGTGAAGCGGGACTAGCGGGGCCCCGGGAGCTGTTTTTT
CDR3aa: CASSEAGLAGPRELFF

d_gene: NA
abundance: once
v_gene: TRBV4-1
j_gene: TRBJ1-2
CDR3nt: TGCGCCAGCAGCCCACAACGGGGGGATAACTATGGCTACACCTTC
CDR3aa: CASSPQRGDNYGYTF